The 16 T cell receptor beta chains below were found in one sample sequenced in a study of blood T cell repertoires in COVID-19 (dated by TCRdb to the early 2020s). Library generation was performed with the immunoSEQ multiplex PCR assay. TCRdb holds this immuneACCESS table with in-frame rearrangements only. Some clones are missing; in checked studies, unresolved V genes explain under half, and the rest has no known cause. Within this sample are 39,000 or so clones, with about four fifths of them counted one time only. The ten most abundant clones make up approximately 38% of the sample. Source material: peripheral blood. The receptors stem from a man aged 40-49 years with active or convalescent COVID-19.

In DNA, the CDR3 is TGTGCCAGCAGTTTCGCTAGCGGGTACCAAGAGACCCAGTACTTC. Protein product: CASSFASGYQETQYF. This chain links TRBV27 with TRBJ2-5; TRBD2 matches 8 bases. Germline-derived CDR1 and CDR2 are MNHEY and SMNVEV (reference sequence). J lost 0 bases, V lost 3 bases, and 3 bases had no gene match. The CDR3 runs to 15 residues.

This chain uses TRBV11-2 with TRBJ1-6; no reliable D call. Germline assignment: CDR1 SGHAT and CDR2 FQNNGV. V lost 0 bases to trimming and J lost 7 bases, with 7 bases between them. This CDR3 spans 14 amino acids. CDR3 DNA: TGTGCCAGCAGCTTAGAGCCGGGAAATTCACCCCTCCACTTT. This gives the protein CASSLEPGNSPLHF.

The V and J genes are TRBV27 and TRBJ2-2; TRBD1 is a possible D gene (5 bases). V lost 10 bases and J 0 bases, leaving 12 bases between the germline ends. The CDR3 extends over 14 amino acids. Per the germline V gene, CDR1 is MNHEY and CDR2 is SMNVEV (reference sequence). The CDR3 is CATRQLANTGELFF. CDR3 nucleotide sequence: TGTGCCACCCGACAGCTGGCGAACACCGGGGAGCTGTTTTTT.

The rearrangement uses TRBV4-1 and TRBJ2-2; TRBD2 is a possible D gene (6 bases). This CDR3 contains 17 residues. The germline gives CDR1 MGHRA, CDR2 YSYEKL. The germline V and J ends were trimmed by 3 bases and 0 bases, with 14 bases remaining between them. The CDR3 region is CASSQGGLLANTGELFF. CDR3 DNA: TGCGCCAGCAGCCAGGGCGGACTACTCGCGAACACCGGGGAGCTGTTTTTT.

V and J are TRBV4-2 and TRBJ1-1; a possible D gene is TRBD1 (5 bases). The CDR3 spans 13 residues. V lost 4 bases, J lost 11 bases, and 17 bases lay in between. Germline loops: CDR1 LGHNA, CDR2 YNFKEQ. DNA for the CDR3: TGTGCCAGCAGCCCCAAACTGTCAGGGAGGGCTTTCTTT. Its protein is CASSPKLSGRAFF.

This rearrangement joins TRBV9 to TRBJ1-2, with 9 nucleotides matching TRBD1. The trim removed 4 bases at V and 3 bases at J, leaving 4 bases unmatched. The CDR3 covers 14 residues. Germline V lookup: CDR1 SGDLS, CDR2 YYNGEE. The CDR3 DNA follows: TGTGCCAGCAGCTCACAGGGGGCGGACTATGGCTACACCTTC. This codes for CASSSQGADYGYTF.

The chain links TRBV27 to TRBJ2-1, with 7 bases matching TRBD1. V lost 8 bases to trimming and J lost 8 bases; unmatched junction nucleotides: 3. CDR3 length: 11 residues. Germline lookup yields CDR1 MNHEY and CDR2 SMNVEV (reference sequence). In nucleotides, the CDR3 is TGTGCCAGCGGGACAGCGTATGAGCAGTTCTTC. Translated: CASGTAYEQFF.

The chain joins TRBV29-1 to TRBJ2-3, with 12 positions matching TRBD2. This CDR3 has 17 amino acids. J lost 2 bases, V lost 6 bases, and 12 bases had no gene match. Germline loops: CDR1 SQVTM, CDR2 ANQGSEA. CDR3 DNA: TGCAGCGTCTACCCACTAAGGACTAGCGGGGACACAGATACGCAGTATTTT. It encodes CSVYPLRTSGDTDTQYF.

The CDR3 bases are TGTGCCAGCAGTGGCGCGAGCTCTGGAAACACCATATATTTT. Translating it yields CASSGASSGNTIYF. The rearrangement links TRBV2 to TRBJ1-3, with D unresolved. Germline V gene sequence: CDR1 SNHLY, CDR2 FYNNEI. This CDR3 is built from 14 residues. V was pared by 4 bases and J by 0 bases, with 7 bases between.

The chain is built from TRBV5-1 and TRBJ2-3, with 7 nucleotides matching TRBD1. CDR1 is SGHRS and CDR2 is YFSETQ in the germline V gene. V shed 3 bases and J 0 bases; nucleotides not matched to a gene: 7. The CDR3 is made up of 16 amino acids. The CDR3 is CASSWAPTGSTDTQYF. CDR3 bases: TGCGCCAGCAGCTGGGCCCCGACAGGGAGCACAGATACGCAGTATTTT.

This chain uses TRBV6-2 or TRBV6-3 with TRBJ1-3; unclear D gene. The germline V gene encodes CDR1 MNHEY and CDR2 SVGEGT. The ends were cut back, 6 bases at V and 2 bases at J, with 11 bases in the middle. The CDR3 contains 14 residues. The CDR3: CASSDGLAGNTIYF. CDR3 nucleotides: TGTGCCAGCAGCGATGGTTTAGCTGGAAACACCATATATTTT.

The chain employs TRBV28 and TRBJ2-3, with no clear D. The CDR3 contains 11 residues. V lost 8 bases to trimming and J lost 3 bases, with 6 bases between them. The V gene's germline CDR1 is MDHEN and CDR2 SYDVKM. The DNA for the CDR3 is TGTGCCAGCGTCAGGACAGATACGCAGTATTTT. Residues: CASVRTDTQYF.

The chain employs TRBV5-1 and TRBJ2-7, with 9 bases that match TRBD1. Germline-derived CDR1 and CDR2 are SGHRS and YFSETQ. The CDR3 extends over 14 amino acids. V trimming: 3 bases; J trimming: 0 bases; junction bases outside the gene matches: 1. The CDR3, as DNA: TGCGCCAGCAGCTCGACAGGGGGCTCCTACGAGCAGTACTTC. Translated: CASSSTGGSYEQYF.

The J gene is TRBJ2-2, the V gene TRBV10-1; 11 bases align to TRBD1. The CDR3 consists of 15 residues. Germline CDR1 and CDR2: WNHNN and SYGVQD (reference sequence). V dropped 6 bases and J dropped 6; count of bases not matched to a gene: 6. In DNA, the CDR3 is TGCGCCAGCAGCCCAGGGACAGGGGGGTCCGGGGAGCTGTTTTTT. Translated, it gives CASSPGTGGSGELFF.

This chain uses TRBV30 with TRBJ1-2, with a weak D call TRBD1 (6 bases). Looked up from germline, CDR1 is GTSNPN and CDR2 is SVGIG (reference sequence). The CDR3 length is 12 residues. Between the trimmed V and J ends, which lost 4 bases and 5 bases, there was a span of 11 bases. The CDR3 DNA is TGTGCCTGGAACAGGGCGAGATATGGCTACACCTTC. Translation gives CAWNRARYGYTF.

The chain employs TRBV7-9 and TRBJ1-3; D is ambiguous. Germline V lookup: CDR1 SEHNR, CDR2 FQNEAQ (reference sequence). The V and J ends lost 7 bases and 0 bases respectively, with 10 bases between them. The CDR3 has 14 residues. CDR3: CASTRGISGNTIYF. The CDR3 bases are TGTGCCAGCACCCGGGGAATCTCTGGAAACACCATATATTTT.